The source of this T cell receptor (beta chain) is a study of T cell repertoires in cytomegalovirus infection. The germline CDR1 and CDR2 sequences are MGHDK and SYGVNS. The CDR3 sequence is 16 residues long. V lost 6 bases, J lost 9 bases, and 21 bases lay in between. TCRdb reprocessed the reads via MiXCR and lists one record per CDR3 protein. The table lists roughly 720,000 distinct CDR3 sequences, 35% of them singletons. Sequenced: PBMCs. The chain joins TRBV25-1 to TRBJ1-6; TRBD1 might be the D (5 bases). The receptor was derived from a human donor in good health (CMV status not recorded). Some clones in this sample may be carry-over from other donors' samples. CDR3 DNA: TGTGCCAGCAGCTCTCTCGGGTCGCCTGGGGGTTCACCCCTCCACTTT. It codes for CASSSLGSPGGSPLHF.